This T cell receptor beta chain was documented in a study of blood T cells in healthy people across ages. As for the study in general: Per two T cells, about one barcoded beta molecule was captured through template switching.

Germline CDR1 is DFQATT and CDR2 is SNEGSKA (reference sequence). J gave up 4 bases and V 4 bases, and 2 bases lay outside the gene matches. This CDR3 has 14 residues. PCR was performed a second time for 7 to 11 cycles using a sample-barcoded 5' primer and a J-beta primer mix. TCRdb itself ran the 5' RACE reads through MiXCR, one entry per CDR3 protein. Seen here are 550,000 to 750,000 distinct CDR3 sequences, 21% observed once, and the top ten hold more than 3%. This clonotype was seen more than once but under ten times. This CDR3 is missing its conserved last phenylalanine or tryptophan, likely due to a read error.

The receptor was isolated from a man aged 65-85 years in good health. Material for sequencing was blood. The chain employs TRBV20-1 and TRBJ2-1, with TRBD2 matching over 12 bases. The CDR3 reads CSATGLAGYNEQFL. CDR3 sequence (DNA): TGCAGTGCTACGGGACTAGCGGGTTACAATGAGCAGTTCCTC.